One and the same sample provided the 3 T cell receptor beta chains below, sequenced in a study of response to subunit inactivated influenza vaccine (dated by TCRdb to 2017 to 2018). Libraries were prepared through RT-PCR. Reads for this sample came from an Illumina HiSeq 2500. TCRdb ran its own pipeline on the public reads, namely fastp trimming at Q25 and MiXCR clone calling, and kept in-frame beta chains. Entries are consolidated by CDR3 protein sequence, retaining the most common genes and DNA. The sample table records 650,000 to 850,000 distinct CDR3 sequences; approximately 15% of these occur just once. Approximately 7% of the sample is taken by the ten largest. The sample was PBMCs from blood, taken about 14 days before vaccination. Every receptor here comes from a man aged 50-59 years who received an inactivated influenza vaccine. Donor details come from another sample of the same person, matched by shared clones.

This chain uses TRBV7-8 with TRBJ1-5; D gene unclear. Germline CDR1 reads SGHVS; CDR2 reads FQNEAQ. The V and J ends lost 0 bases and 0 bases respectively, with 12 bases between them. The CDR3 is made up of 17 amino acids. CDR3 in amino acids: CASSLARRYNSNQPQHF. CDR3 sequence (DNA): TGTGCCAGCAGCTTAGCGCGTAGGTACAATAGCAATCAGCCCCAGCATTTT.

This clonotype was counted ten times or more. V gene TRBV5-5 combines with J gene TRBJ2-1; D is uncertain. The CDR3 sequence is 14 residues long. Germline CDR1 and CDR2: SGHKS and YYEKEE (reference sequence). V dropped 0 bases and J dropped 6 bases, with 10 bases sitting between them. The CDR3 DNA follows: TGTGCCAGCAGCTTGGGACTTAATATCAATGAGCAGTTCTTC. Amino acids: CASSLGLNINEQFF.

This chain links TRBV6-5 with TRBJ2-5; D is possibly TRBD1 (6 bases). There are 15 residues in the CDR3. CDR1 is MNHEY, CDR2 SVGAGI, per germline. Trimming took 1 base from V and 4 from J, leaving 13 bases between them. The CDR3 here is CASSYWGPAGETQYF. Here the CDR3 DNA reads TGTGCCAGCAGTTACTGGGGGCCAGCAGGAGAGACCCAGTACTTC.